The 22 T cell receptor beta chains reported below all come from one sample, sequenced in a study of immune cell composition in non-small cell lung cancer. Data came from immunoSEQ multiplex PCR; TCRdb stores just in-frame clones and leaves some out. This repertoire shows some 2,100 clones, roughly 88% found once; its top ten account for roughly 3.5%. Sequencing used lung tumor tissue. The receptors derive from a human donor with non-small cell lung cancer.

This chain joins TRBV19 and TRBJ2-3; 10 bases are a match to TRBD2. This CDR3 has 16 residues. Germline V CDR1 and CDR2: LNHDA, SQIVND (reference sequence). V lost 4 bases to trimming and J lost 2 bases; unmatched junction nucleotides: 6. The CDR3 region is CASSTRTSGDTDTQYF. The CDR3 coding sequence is TGTGCCAGTAGTACCCGGACTAGCGGTGACACAGATACGCAGTATTTT. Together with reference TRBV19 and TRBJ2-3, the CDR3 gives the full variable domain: DGGITQSPKYLFRKEGQNVTLSCEQNLNHDAMYWYRQDPGQGLRLIYYSQIVNDFQKGDIAEGYSVSREKKESFPLTVTSAQKNPTAFYLCASSTRTSGDTDTQYFGPGTRLTVL.

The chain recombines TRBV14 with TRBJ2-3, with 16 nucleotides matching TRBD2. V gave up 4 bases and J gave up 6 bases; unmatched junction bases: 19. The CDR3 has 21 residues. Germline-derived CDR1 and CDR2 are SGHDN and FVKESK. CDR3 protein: CASSRAPGLAGGPFRFDTQYF. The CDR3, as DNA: TGTGCCAGCAGCCGCGCCCCGGGACTAGCGGGGGGGCCGTTCCGGTTTGATACGCAGTATTTT.

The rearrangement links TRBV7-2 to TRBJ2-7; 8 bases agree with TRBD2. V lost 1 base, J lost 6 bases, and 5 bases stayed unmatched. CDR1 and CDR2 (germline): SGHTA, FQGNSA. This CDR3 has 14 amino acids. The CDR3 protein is CASSLGEGLGEQYF. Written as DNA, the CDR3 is TGTGCCAGCAGCTTAGGGGAGGGACTAGGCGAGCAGTACTTC.

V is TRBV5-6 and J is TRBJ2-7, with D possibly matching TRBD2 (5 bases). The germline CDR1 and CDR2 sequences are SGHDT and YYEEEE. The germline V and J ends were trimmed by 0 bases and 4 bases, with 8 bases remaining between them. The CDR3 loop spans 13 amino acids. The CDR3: CASSLGSGYEQYF. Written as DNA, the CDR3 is TGTGCCAGCAGCTTGGGATCGGGATACGAGCAGTACTTC.

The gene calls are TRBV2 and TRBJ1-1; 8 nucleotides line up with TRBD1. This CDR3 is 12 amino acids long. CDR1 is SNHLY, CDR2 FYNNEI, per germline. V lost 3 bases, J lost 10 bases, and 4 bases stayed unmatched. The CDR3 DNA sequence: TGTGCCAGCAGTGACCAGGGGGCCGGAGCTTTCTTT. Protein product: CASSDQGAGAFF.

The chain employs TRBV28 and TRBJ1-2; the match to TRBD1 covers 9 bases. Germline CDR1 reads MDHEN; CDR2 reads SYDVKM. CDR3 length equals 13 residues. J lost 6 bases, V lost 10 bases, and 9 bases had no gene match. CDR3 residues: CAIAGQGRDGYTF. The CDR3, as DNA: TGTGCCATTGCGGGACAGGGCAGGGATGGCTACACCTTC.

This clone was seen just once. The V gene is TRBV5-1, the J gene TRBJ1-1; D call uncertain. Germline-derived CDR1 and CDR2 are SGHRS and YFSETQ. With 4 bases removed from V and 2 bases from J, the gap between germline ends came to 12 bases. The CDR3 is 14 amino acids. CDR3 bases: TGCGCCAGCAGCCAGGCACAGACAAACACTGAAGCTTTCTTT. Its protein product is CASSQAQTNTEAFF.

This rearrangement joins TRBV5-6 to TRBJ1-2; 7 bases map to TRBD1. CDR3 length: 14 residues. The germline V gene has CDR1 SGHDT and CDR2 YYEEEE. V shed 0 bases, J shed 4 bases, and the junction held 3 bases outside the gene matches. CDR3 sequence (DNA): TGTGCCAGCAGCTTGGGAGGGGGCGTCTATGGCTACACCTTC. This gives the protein CASSLGGGVYGYTF. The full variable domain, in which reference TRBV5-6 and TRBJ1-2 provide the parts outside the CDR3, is DAGVTQSPTHLIKTRGQQVTLRCSPKSGHDTVSWYQQALGQGPQFIFQYYEEEERQRGNFPDRFSGHQFPNYSSELNVNALLLGDSALYLCASSLGGGVYGYTFGSGTRLTVV.

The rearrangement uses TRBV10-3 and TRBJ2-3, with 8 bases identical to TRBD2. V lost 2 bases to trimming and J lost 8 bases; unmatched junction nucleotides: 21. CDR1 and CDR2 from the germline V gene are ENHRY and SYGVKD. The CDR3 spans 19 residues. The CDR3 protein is CAISEPTGGTRVSLGTQYF. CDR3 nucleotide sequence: TGTGCCATCAGTGAGCCTACGGGAGGGACTAGAGTATCTTTAGGTACGCAGTATTTT.

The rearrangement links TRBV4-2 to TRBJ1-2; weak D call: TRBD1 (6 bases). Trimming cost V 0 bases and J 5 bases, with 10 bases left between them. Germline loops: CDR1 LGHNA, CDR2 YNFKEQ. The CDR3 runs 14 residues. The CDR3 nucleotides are TGTGCCAGCAGCCAAGAACAGGGCTGGTATGGCTACACCTTC. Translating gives CASSQEQGWYGYTF.

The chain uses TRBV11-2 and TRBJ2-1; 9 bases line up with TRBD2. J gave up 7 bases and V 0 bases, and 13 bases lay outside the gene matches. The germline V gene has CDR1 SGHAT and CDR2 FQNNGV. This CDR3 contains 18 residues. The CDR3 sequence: CASSLERRREGRGNEQFF. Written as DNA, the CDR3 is TGTGCCAGCAGCTTAGAAAGGAGGCGGGAGGGCCGGGGAAATGAGCAGTTCTTC.

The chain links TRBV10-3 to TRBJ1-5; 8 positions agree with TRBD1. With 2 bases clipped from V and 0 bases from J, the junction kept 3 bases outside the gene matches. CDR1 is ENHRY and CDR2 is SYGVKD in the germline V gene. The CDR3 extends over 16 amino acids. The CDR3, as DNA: TGTGCCATCAGTGAGACAGGGGGATCTAGCAATCAGCCCCAGCATTTT. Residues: CAISETGGSSNQPQHF.

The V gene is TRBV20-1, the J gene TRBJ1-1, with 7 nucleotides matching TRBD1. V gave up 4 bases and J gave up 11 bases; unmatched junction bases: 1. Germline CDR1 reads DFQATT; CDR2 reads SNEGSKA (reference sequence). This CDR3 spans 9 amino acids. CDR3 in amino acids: CSATGGAFF. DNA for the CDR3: TGCAGTGCTACAGGGGGGGCTTTCTTT.

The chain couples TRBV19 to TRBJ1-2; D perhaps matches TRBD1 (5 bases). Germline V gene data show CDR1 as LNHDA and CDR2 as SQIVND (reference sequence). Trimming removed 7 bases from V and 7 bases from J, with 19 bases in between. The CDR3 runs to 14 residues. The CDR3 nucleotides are TGTGCCAGTACAGCGGGGACCGGTCGGGGTGGCTACACCTTC. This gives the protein CASTAGTGRGGYTF.

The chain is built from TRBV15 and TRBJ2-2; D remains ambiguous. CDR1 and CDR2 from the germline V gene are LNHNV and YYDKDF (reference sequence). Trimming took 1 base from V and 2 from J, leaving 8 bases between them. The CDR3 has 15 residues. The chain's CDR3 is CATSRGVRNTGELFF. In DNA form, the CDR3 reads TGTGCCACCAGCAGAGGTGTCAGAAACACCGGGGAGCTGTTTTTT.

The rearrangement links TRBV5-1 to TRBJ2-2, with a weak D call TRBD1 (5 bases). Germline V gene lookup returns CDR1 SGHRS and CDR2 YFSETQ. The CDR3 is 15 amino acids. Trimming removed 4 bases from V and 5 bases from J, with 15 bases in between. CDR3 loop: CASSPGHGTTGELFF. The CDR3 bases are TGCGCCAGCAGCCCCGGACATGGAACGACCGGGGAGCTGTTTTTT.

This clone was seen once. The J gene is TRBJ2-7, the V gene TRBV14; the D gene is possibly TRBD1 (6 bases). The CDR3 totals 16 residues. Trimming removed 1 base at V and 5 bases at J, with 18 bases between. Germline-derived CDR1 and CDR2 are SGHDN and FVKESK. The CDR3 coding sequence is TGTGCCAGCAGCCAAGCAGGAAGGGGGAGAGACAACGAGCAGTACTTC. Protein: CASSQAGRGRDNEQYF.

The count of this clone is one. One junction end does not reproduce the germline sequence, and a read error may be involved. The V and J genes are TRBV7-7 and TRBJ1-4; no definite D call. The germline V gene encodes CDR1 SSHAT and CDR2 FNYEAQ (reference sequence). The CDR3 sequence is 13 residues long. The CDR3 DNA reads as TGTGCTAGCAGCTTAGAAGCGGGTGAAAAACTGTTTTTT. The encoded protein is CASSLEAGEKLFF.

CDR3 nucleotide sequence: TGTGCCAGCAGTCTATTGCGCCTAGCGGGAGGGCTAACAGATACGCAGTATTTT. It yields the protein CASSLLRLAGGLTDTQYF. The chain combines TRBV27 with TRBJ2-3, with 12 positions matching TRBD2. Germline CDR1 is MNHEY and CDR2 is SMNVEV (reference sequence). V was pared by 5 bases and J by 3 bases, with 12 bases of the junction left unmatched. The CDR3 extends over 18 amino acids.

The CDR3 DNA is TGTGCCAGCAGCCCAAAACGGGGAGGCTACGAGCAGTACTTC. Translated, it gives CASSPKRGGYEQYF. The V and J genes are TRBV7-2 and TRBJ2-7, with D maybe TRBD2 (6 bases). V lost 5 bases and J 3 bases, leaving 14 bases between the germline ends. Germline CDR1 is SGHTA and CDR2 is FQGNSA. There are 14 residues in the CDR3.

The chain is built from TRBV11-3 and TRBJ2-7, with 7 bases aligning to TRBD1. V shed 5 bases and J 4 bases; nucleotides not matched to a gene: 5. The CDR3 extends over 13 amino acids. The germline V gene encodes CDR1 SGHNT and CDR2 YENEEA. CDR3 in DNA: TGTGCCAGCAGCCCAGGGGGAGAATACGAGCAGTACTTC. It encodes CASSPGGEYEQYF.

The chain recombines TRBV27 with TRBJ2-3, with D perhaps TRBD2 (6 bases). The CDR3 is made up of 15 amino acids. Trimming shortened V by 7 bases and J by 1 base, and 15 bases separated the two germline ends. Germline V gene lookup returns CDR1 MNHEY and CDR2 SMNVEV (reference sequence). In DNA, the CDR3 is TGTGCCAGCAATTCGGGACTTGGGCGCACAGATACGCAGTATTTT. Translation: CASNSGLGRTDTQYF.